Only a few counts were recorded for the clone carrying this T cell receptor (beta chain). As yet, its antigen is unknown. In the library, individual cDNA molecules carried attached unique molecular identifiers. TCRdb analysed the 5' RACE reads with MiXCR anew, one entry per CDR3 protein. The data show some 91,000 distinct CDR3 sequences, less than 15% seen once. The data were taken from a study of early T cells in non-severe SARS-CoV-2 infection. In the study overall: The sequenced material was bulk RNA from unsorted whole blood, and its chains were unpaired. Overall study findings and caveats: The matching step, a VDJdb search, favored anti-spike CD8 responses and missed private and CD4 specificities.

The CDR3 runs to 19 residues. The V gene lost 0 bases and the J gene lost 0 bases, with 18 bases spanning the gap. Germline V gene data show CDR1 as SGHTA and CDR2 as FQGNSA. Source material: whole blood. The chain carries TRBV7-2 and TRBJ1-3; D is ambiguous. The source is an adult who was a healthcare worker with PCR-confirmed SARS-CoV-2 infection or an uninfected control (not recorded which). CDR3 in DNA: TGTGCCAGCAGCTTAGCTCTCCTAGCGCGATCTGGCTCTGGAAACACCATATATTTT. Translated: CASSLALLARSGSGNTIYF.